This TCR beta chain comes out of a study of identical twins. Through template switching, a universal primer site was introduced, and the cDNA contained unique molecular identifiers. TCRdb independently ran MiXCR on the 5' RACE reads; one entry per CDR3 protein. Of just under 550,000 distinct CDR3 sequences detected, roughly 15% appear once; the ten largest clones hold roughly 0.43%. Germline V gene sequence: CDR1 DFQATT, CDR2 SNEGSKA (reference sequence). This CDR3 contains 16 residues. The V and J ends lost 1 base and 2 bases respectively, with 15 bases between them. These data were also reused for a study on yellow fever vaccine responses in identical twins.

Sequencing input: CD4+ T cells sorted from blood. The TCR originated in a woman aged 18-29 years in good health. The chain couples TRBV20-1 to TRBJ2-1; D remains unclear. CDR3 sequence (DNA): TGCAGTGCTAGAGTTGGTTTACTCGCGGCCTACAATGAGCAGTTCTTC. Protein product: CSARVGLLAAYNEQFF.